One T cell receptor beta chain is described in this entry. This clone came up a few times. Its cognate antigen has yet to be identified. No base qualities exist here, and no much larger clone lies one base off it. This specimen comes from a study of blood T cell repertoires in COVID-19 (dated by TCRdb to the early 2020s). Regarding the complete study: Samples covering the acute and convalescent phases of COVID-19 were provided by collaborators in the United States, Italy and Spain. The material from the prospective study consisted of cDNA or gDNA derived from T cells, B-cell-depleted T cells, or PBMCs. The dataset comprised deeply sampled blood TCRbeta repertoires from subjects exposed to, actively infected with, or recovered from COVID-19. The repertoires were released in a freely available public database intended as a resource for research on the immune response to SARS-CoV-2. The samples were drawn from two sources: the first 160 participants of the ongoing ImmuneRACE study, and approximately 1,300 subjects contributed by 6 global collaborators. Nearly every sample came with metadata listing a de-identified subject ID, COVID-19 status, age in years and sex. Where available, HLA class I and class II types were obtained from metadata supplied by the sample provider rather than from assay-based typing. What the research found in general, with its limitations: The amount of clinical and demographic metadata varied by source and participant and was provided uncurated.

Its CDR3 holds 11 amino acids, cysteine through phenylalanine. Solely the CDR3 DNA is kept, with 33 bases framed from the first base. At the junction V is shortened by 6 bases and J by 8 bases, with 8 bases in between. Collaborating institutions collected whole blood in K2EDTA tubes following their own protocols. Collaborator samples were shipped for TCRbeta analysis as frozen whole blood, isolated PBMCs, or DNA extracted from either sample type. TCRbeta CDR3 regions were amplified from genomic DNA by means of the immunoSEQ Assay, a bias-controlled multiplex PCR. Turning to the authors' computational methods: The number of nucleated cells in each sample was estimated by amplification of reference gene primers within the assay. To quantify the absolute abundance of each unique TCRbeta CDR3 rearrangement, sequence reads were collapsed and filtered. For each sample, productive Simpson clonality was calculated as the square root of Simpson's diversity index across productive rearrangements. Held by TCRdb, this immuneACCESS table contains in-frame sequences only and omits some clones. Under half of the omission traces to an unresolved V gene where checked; the cause of the rest is unknown. V and J calls and clone size are given by that table; D and trimming were obtained from the DNA. This sample comprises under 150,000 clones, around 84% of them detected only once. 3.4% of the sample lies in the top ten.

The sequence came from a man aged 40-50 years with acute or convalescent COVID-19. The rearrangement joined TRBV12-3 or TRBV12-4 to TRBJ1-3; the D gene is unclear. The sequenced sample consisted of peripheral blood. The CDR3 reads CASSRGDTIYF. The nucleotide sequence is given as TGTGCCAGCAGCCGGGGAGACACCATATATTTT.